This TCR beta chain is from a study of tumour-infiltrating T cells in Burkitt lymphoma. Study details: All epidemiological Burkitt lymphoma subtypes were represented in the cohort.

The length of the CDR3 is 16 residues. The germline gives CDR1 MGHRA, CDR2 YSYEKL. The J segment lost 3 bases and the V segment lost 0 bases, leaving 4 bases of the junction unmatched. Assay: immunoSEQ multiplex PCR; the TCRdb copy retains only in-frame clones and omits some. The sample carries more than 45,000 clones, more than 25% recorded once. The material sequenced was tumor tissue. This sequence originates from a human donor with Burkitt lymphoma. The chain links TRBV4-1 to TRBJ1-3; 8 bases are shared with TRBD1. CDR3 amino acids: CASSQDQGAGGNTIYF. In DNA, the CDR3 is TGCGCCAGCAGCCAAGATCAGGGGGCCGGTGGAAACACCATATATTTT.